This T cell receptor (beta chain) was profiled in a study of T cells in Graves' hyperthyroidism and ophthalmopathy (dated by TCRdb to the late 2010s). Regarding the study in general: Peripheral blood samples were taken at initial diagnosis, before any treatment was given. The 75 to 100 discovery patients were randomly split 7:3 into training and test sets. After blood sampling, hyperthyroidism patients were treated with methimazole at a starting dose of 30 mg daily, and ophthalmopathy patients were treated with high-dose intravenous methylprednisolone. An independent validation cohort of under 20 hyperthyroidism patients and approximately 15 patients who later progressed to ophthalmopathy tested prospective prediction of ophthalmopathy. In addition, the study compared T-cell repertoires in thyroid tissue and in blood from six Graves' hyperthyroidism patients. To identify TCR V-J signatures that set the groups apart, the researchers used a discovery cohort of 90 to 100 patients, made up of approximately 43 with Graves' ophthalmopathy and 55 to 65 with stable Graves' hyperthyroidism. The paper describes TCR Vbeta CDR3 sequencing of 140 or so peripheral blood samples, made up of some 42 ophthalmopathy patients, around 73 hyperthyroidism patients and 17 progressor patients. General findings and caveats noted by the study authors: Ophthalmopathy was separated from stable hyperthyroidism by a 13 V-J signature model, with approximately 86% sensitivity and around 81% specificity obtained in cross-validation and 80%/75% obtained in testing. During validation, the model predicted progression to ophthalmopathy a median of approximately 6.5 months ahead of onset, with around 71% sensitivity and about 75% specificity. Sample size was not statistically predetermined, and blinding of investigators to group allocation was not performed. Blood samples also contained most of the expanded thyroid clonotypes (frequency above 0.001), which suggests that blood repertoires may reflect thyroid immune responses.

TCR beta CDR3 regions were amplified from RNA transcripts. For the first round of RT-PCR on the TCR CDR3, the HTBI primer set was used together with the Qiagen OneStep RT-PCR kit. A second multiplex PCR round built the libraries, followed by size selection and purification. Sequencing of the libraries was done on an Illumina HiSeq2000 using paired-end 100 bp reads. In the source study's methods: SOAPnuke was used to process the raw data, throwing out any read that contained adapters or uncalled bases, had a mean Phred below 15, or lacked an exact constant-primer or identifier match. COPE v1.2.5 was used to merge the high-quality paired reads, and each unique nucleotide sequence was defined as a clonotype. Clonotypes were aligned to IMGT TRBV, TRBD and TRBJ reference segments using MiTCR v1.1. Analysis was restricted to V-J combinations with a frequency above 0.0001, which covered about 99% of repertoires. The TCS score was defined as the ratio of F50 (clonal expansion) to E x V (chaos), calculated using BLOSUM62-based TCRdist between CDR3 peptides within each V-J. Welch's t-statistics and random forest reduced 450 to 600 V-J features to 13, which were used in a naive Bayes classifier (R e1071). Starting from the raw public reads, TCRdb applied fastp trimming at Q25, assembled clones with MiXCR and retained in-frame beta chains. Each CDR3 protein gets just one entry, which takes the most common genes and DNA from the rows behind it. Clone size and V and J calls follow TCRdb, not the original study. Recorded for this sample are hundreds of thousands of distinct CDR3 sequences; around 15% of them occurred a single time. The ten biggest clones cover 3.8% of the sample.

This clonotype was observed a few times. The target of this receptor is not known. The sample holds no much larger clone one base away, and base qualities are not on file. Stable Graves' hyperthyroidism was defined as no progression to ophthalmopathy during 18 months of follow-up. The hyperthyroidism patients were between 18 and 65 years old and newly diagnosed, with a disease duration of less than 2 months. Patients with uncontrolled infections, other autoimmune diseases, pregnancy or lactation were excluded. Diagnoses relied on clinical symptoms, serum thyroxine and TRAb, thyroid ultrasound and orbital computed tomography. Ficoll-Paque density gradient centrifugation was used to isolate PBMCs from about 9 ml of fresh peripheral blood. Trizol reagent was used to extract total RNA, and RNA quality was then checked on an Agilent 2100 Bioanalyzer. The CDR3 starts with the cysteine, ends with the phenylalanine, and has 15 residues. Just the 45-base CDR3 DNA is kept, in frame starting at base 1. CDR1 and CDR2, looked up from the germline V gene, are MNHEY and SVGEGT. From V the trimming removes 6 bases and from J it removes 2 bases, while the gene matches leave 5 bases of the junction unaccounted for.

The chain couples TRBV6-2 or TRBV6-3 to TRBJ1-5; TRBD1 fits 9 bases in the junction. The specimen was blood. This receptor was identified in a young woman with Graves' hyperthyroidism. CDR3 reads: CASRPQGAGNQPQHF. At the DNA level, the sequence is TGTGCCAGCAGACCACAGGGGGCTGGCAATCAGCCCCAGCATTTT.